This T cell receptor beta chain was documented in a study of CD8 T cells in ankylosing spondylitis. With respect to this clonotype: Its antigen is as yet unknown.

Study-wide results and caveats: Past studies reported some motif variants in reactive arthritis synovial fluid and blood. Reportedly, disease-linked clones are significantly enriched in ankylosing spondylitis patients' matched synovial fluid. A TCR beta motif of 8 or 9 highly homologous variants appeared characteristic of ankylosing spondylitis blood.

In germline, CDR1 is SGHDT, CDR2 YYEEEE. This CDR3 comprises 13 residues. The V and J ends lost 4 bases and 5 bases respectively, with 11 bases between them. For TCR beta, libraries came from quantitative 5'-RACE with molecular barcodes. From the 5' RACE reads, TCRdb called clonotypes with MiXCR, one entry per CDR3 protein. Of some 340,000 distinct CDR3 sequences in the sample, 14% to 15% were seen once. The specimen was blood, either unsorted or a sorted T cell fraction (not recorded which). The TCR originated in a male donor with ankylosing spondylitis or in good health (not recorded which). The chain has TRBV5-6 and TRBJ2-3; weak D call: TRBD2 (5 bases). The CDR3 is CASSHPAGDTQYF. For the CDR3, the DNA is TGTGCCAGCAGCCACCCGGCGGGAGATACGCAGTATTTT.